This T cell receptor (beta chain) was found in a study of T-cell memory formation after mild COVID-19. Across the whole study: TCR clusters were mostly donor specific.

TCRdb used MiXCR to reprocess the 5' RACE reads, holding one entry per CDR3 protein. The profile shows some 290,000 distinct CDR3 sequences, under 20% of them singletons. As to this clonotype: What it recognizes is unknown.

V lost 5 bases and J lost 2; bases outside the gene matches: 5. Germline CDR1 reads SGHNT; CDR2 reads YYREEE (reference sequence). The CDR3 consists of 14 residues. The study's findings and limits: Within pre-infection memory, some responding clones were found, suggesting cross-reactive memory joined.

The sequenced material came from PBMCs or a T cell subset sorted from them (not recorded which). The V gene is TRBV5-4, the J gene TRBJ2-3; TRBD1 matches at 7 bases. This sequence originates from a man aged 18 to 30 who had mild COVID-19 (a few samples of this study predate the infection). Cell type and time point are not known. The CDR3: CASRAGGDTDTQYF. CDR3 nucleotides: TGTGCCAGCAGGGCAGGGGGTGACACAGATACGCAGTATTTT.